Each of the 22 T cell receptor beta chains below was sequenced from the same sample in a study of cytomegalovirus exposure and HLA in healthy donors. Vbeta (60) and Jbeta (13) primers were used in the PCR. The method was immunoSEQ multiplex PCR; TCRdb's version includes in-frame clones alone and lacks a portion of them. Of around 200,000 clones listed, about four fifths are singletons. The source material was PBMCs. These receptors all stem from a woman aged 50 to 60 in good health and CMV-seropositive.

The rearrangement links TRBV16 to TRBJ2-1; the D gene is possibly TRBD1 (6 bases). The CDR3 is 14 amino acids. Trimming shortened V by 0 bases and J by 12 bases, and 15 bases separated the two germline ends. CDR1 and CDR2 (germline): KGHSY, FQNENV. CDR3 amino acids: CASSQSYGGTRQFF. The CDR3 DNA reads TGTGCCAGCAGCCAATCATATGGTGGGACAAGGCAGTTCTTC.

The rearrangement uses TRBV5-1 and TRBJ2-7; D gene ambiguous. The CDR3 is 13 residues long. V was shortened by 0 bases and J by 0 bases, with 4 bases between the two germline ends. CDR1 is SGHRS, CDR2 YFSETQ, per germline. The CDR3 spells CASSLDTSYEQYF. The CDR3 DNA sequence: TGCGCCAGCAGCTTGGACACCTCCTACGAGCAGTACTTC.

The chain carries TRBV11-2 and TRBJ2-7; 8 bases are shared with TRBD2. Germline V gene sequence: CDR1 SGHAT, CDR2 FQNNGV. Trimming at V came to 3 bases and at J to 0 bases, leaving 7 bases not matched to a gene. The CDR3 contains 16 residues. This CDR3 reads CASSFGLAESSYEQYF. The CDR3 DNA is TGTGCCAGCAGCTTCGGACTAGCCGAGAGCTCCTACGAGCAGTACTTC.

J is TRBJ1-5 and V is TRBV6-1; TRBD1 is a possible D gene (6 bases). This CDR3 is built from 13 residues. In germline, CDR1 is MNHNS, CDR2 SASEGT. Trimming left V 7 bases short and J 6 bases short, with 13 bases between. CDR3 region: CASIQGRGQPQHF. Here the CDR3 DNA reads TGTGCCAGCATTCAGGGGAGGGGTCAGCCCCAGCATTTT.

This chain links TRBV5-4 with TRBJ1-5; D call uncertain. The germline V and J ends were trimmed by 3 bases and 6 bases, with 10 bases remaining between them. CDR1 SGHNT and CDR2 YYREEE come from the germline V gene (reference sequence). The CDR3 extends over 13 amino acids. The CDR3 nucleotides are TGTGCCAGCAGCTATCGAGGGAGTCAGCCCCAGCATTTT. This translates into CASSYRGSQPQHF.

The chain has TRBV25-1 and TRBJ2-3; 9 nucleotides line up with TRBD1. Germline loops: CDR1 MGHDK, CDR2 SYGVNS. Trimming at V came to 6 bases and at J to 1 base, leaving 5 bases not matched to a gene. The CDR3 loop spans 15 amino acids. The CDR3 loop reads CASSPTGGGTDTQYF. The DNA for the CDR3 is TGTGCCAGCAGCCCGACAGGGGGAGGCACAGATACGCAGTATTTT.

The chain employs TRBV28 and TRBJ2-7; no clear D gene. This CDR3 has 12 amino acids. The germline gives CDR1 MDHEN, CDR2 SYDVKM. V lost 9 bases and J lost 4, with 13 bases in between. DNA of the CDR3: TGTGCCAGTAAATCCCCAGAATACGAGCAGTACTTC. This sequence encodes CASKSPEYEQYF.

This clone appeared once. The chain joins TRBV5-1 to TRBJ2-5; D remains ambiguous. The CDR3 has 12 residues. CDR1 SGHRS and CDR2 YFSETQ come from the germline V gene. V was pared by 6 bases and J by 0 bases, with 6 bases between. The CDR3 is CASTQNQETQYF. Written as DNA, the CDR3 is TGCGCCAGCACACAGAACCAAGAGACCCAGTACTTC.

This clone has only a few counts. The V gene is TRBV5-1, the J gene TRBJ1-1; D is unresolved. This CDR3 spans 16 amino acids. V gave up 4 bases and J gave up 4 bases, with 20 bases separating them. CDR1 and CDR2 (germline): SGHRS, YFSETQ. The DNA of the CDR3 is TGCGCCAGCAGCAATCCCCGTAATGGAGTACGCACTGAAGCTTTCTTT. Translation: CASSNPRNGVRTEAFF.

This rearrangement joins TRBV6-5 to TRBJ2-2, with TRBD1 identical over 8 bases. This CDR3 is 15 amino acids long. The germline V gene encodes CDR1 MNHEY and CDR2 SVGAGI. The J segment lost 3 bases and the V segment lost 6 bases, leaving 6 bases of the junction unmatched. CDR3 bases: TGTGCCAGCAGCCGGACAGGGCCGCACACCGGGGAGCTGTTTTTT. Translated, it gives CASSRTGPHTGELFF.

The chain employs TRBV6-1 and TRBJ1-2, with a weak D call TRBD1 (5 bases). CDR1 is MNHNS, CDR2 SASEGT, per germline. This CDR3 is built from 15 residues. The ends were cut back, 2 bases at V and 4 bases at J, with 14 bases in the middle. Here the CDR3 DNA reads TGTGCCAGCAGTGAAACAGGCCGATCCGGCTATGGCTACACCTTC. Its translation is CASSETGRSGYGYTF.

To note about this clone: The junction departs from germline at one end; a sequencing error may be responsible. The V and J genes are TRBV4-2 and TRBJ2-5; 8 bases match TRBD2. The CDR3 is 15 residues long. The germline V gene has CDR1 LGHNA and CDR2 YNFKEQ. This CDR3 reads CASSQVTSGQGTQYF. CDR3 nucleotide sequence: TGTGCCAGCAGCCAAGTCACTAGCGGTCAAGGGACCCAGTACTTC.

The chain joins TRBV25-1 to TRBJ1-2; perhaps TRBD1 as D (5 bases). CDR1 is MGHDK and CDR2 is SYGVNS in the germline V gene. V lost 3 bases and J lost 3, with 11 bases in between. The CDR3 covers 14 residues. The CDR3 spells CASSDYQGYYGYTF. In nucleotides, the CDR3 is TGTGCCAGCAGTGATTATCAGGGCTACTATGGCTACACCTTC.

The chain combines TRBV4-3 with TRBJ1-2; D remains unclear. Trimming left V 0 bases short and J 6 bases short, with 5 bases between. The CDR3 is 12 amino acids. CDR1 is LGHNA and CDR2 is YSLEER in the germline V gene. In DNA, the CDR3 is TGCGCCAGCAGCCAAGATCTAGATGGCTACACCTTC. Translated: CASSQDLDGYTF.

A remark on this clone: It is unclear where the CDR3 begins or ends on the DNA, so no DNA is shown, and the CDR3 is as TCRdb lists it. J is TRBJ2-3 and V is TRBV10-2; the table's D call TRBD1 went unverified against the DNA. Both ends counted, the CDR3 spans 15 residues. Per germline, CDR1 WSHSY and CDR2 SAAADI. Here the CDR3 reads CASIPVGTGAWDPYF.

This clone has a single count. The V and J genes are TRBV19 and TRBJ2-2, with 15 nucleotides matching TRBD2. CDR3 size: 20 residues. CDR1 LNHDA and CDR2 SQIVND come from the germline V gene (reference sequence). With V trimmed by 3 bases and J by 3 bases, 11 bases remained unmatched. The CDR3 sequence is CASSISRTSGGALYTGELFF. The CDR3 DNA reads TGTGCCAGTAGTATTTCTAGGACTAGCGGGGGGGCCCTATACACCGGGGAGCTGTTTTTT.

The genes are TRBV30 and TRBJ1-2, with 9 bases identical to TRBD1. The V segment lost 2 bases and the J segment 3 bases; nucleotides outside the gene matches: 7. This CDR3 has 15 amino acids. Germline V gene data show CDR1 as GTSNPN and CDR2 as SVGIG (reference sequence). CDR3 in amino acids: CAWSLDRGEDYGYTF. DNA of the CDR3: TGTGCCTGGAGTCTGGACAGGGGCGAGGACTATGGCTACACCTTC.

The chain carries TRBV15 and TRBJ2-1, with 10 bases aligning to TRBD1. Unmatched junction bases numbered 7, after V lost 0 bases and J lost 5 bases. Germline-derived CDR1 and CDR2 are LNHNV and YYDKDF (reference sequence). The CDR3 consists of 17 residues. The CDR3 sequence is CATSRDYIGQGDNEQFF. As DNA, the CDR3 is TGTGCCACCAGCAGAGACTATATTGGACAGGGGGACAATGAGCAGTTCTTC.

The gene calls are TRBV5-6 and TRBJ2-4; D gene ambiguous. CDR1 is SGHDT and CDR2 is YYEEEE in the germline V gene. The CDR3 totals 19 residues. Trimming pared 0 bases from V and 0 bases from J, leaving 19 bases between. The CDR3, as DNA: TGTGCCAGCAGCTTGGTCGGAGTTGTTGGTACATTAGCCAAAAACATTCAGTACTTC. Amino acid sequence: CASSLVGVVGTLAKNIQYF.

This clone occurred a few times. This chain links TRBV10-3 with TRBJ1-1, with 8 bases that match TRBD1. The trim removed 6 bases at V and 4 bases at J, leaving 4 bases unmatched. In germline, CDR1 is ENHRY, CDR2 SYGVKD. The CDR3 totals 13 residues. The CDR3 here is CAISKDRATEAFF. DNA for the CDR3: TGTGCCATCAGCAAGGACAGGGCCACTGAAGCTTTCTTT.

The chain uses TRBV5-1 and TRBJ1-1; unclear D gene. CDR3 length: 13 amino acids. V was trimmed by 0 bases and J by 3 bases, leaving 6 bases between them. CDR1 is SGHRS, CDR2 YFSETQ, per germline. CDR3 nucleotide sequence: TGCGCCAGCAGCTTGGACATTGACACTGAAGCTTTCTTT. Protein: CASSLDIDTEAFF.

J is TRBJ2-7 and V is TRBV7-3, with 7 bases aligning to TRBD2. V was clipped by 2 bases and J by 1 base; unmatched bases: 8. The CDR3 loop spans 16 amino acids. Germline V gene data show CDR1 as SGHTA and CDR2 as FQGTGA. The CDR3 here is CASSLGTGEGSYEQYF. CDR3 sequence (DNA): TGTGCCAGCAGCTTAGGAACGGGGGAGGGATCCTACGAGCAGTACTTC. The full variable domain, completed using reference TRBV7-3 and TRBJ2-7, is GAGVSQTPSNKVTEKGKYVELRCDPISGHTALYWYRQSLGQGPEFLIYFQGTGAADDSGLPNDRFFAVRPEGSVSTLKIQRTERGDSAVYLCASSLGTGEGSYEQYFGPGTRLTVT.